This paragraph reports one T cell receptor (beta chain). This record comes from a study of blood T cell repertoires in COVID-19. The CDR3 sequence is 15 residues long. Trimming left V 1 base short and J 2 bases short, with 12 bases between. Germline V gene data show CDR1 as SGDLS and CDR2 as YYNGEE. Some clones are missing from TCRdb's copy, which holds only in-frame ones; the method was immunoSEQ multiplex PCR. The sample lists 270,000 or so clones, roughly 90% occurring once. Input material: PBMCs or T cells enriched from blood (not recorded which). This TCR was sampled from a man in his forties who had been exposed to COVID-19. The rearrangement joins TRBV9 to TRBJ1-2; possibly TRBD1 for D (5 bases). Here the CDR3 reads CASSVWGQGNYGYTF. Here the CDR3 DNA reads TGTGCCAGCAGCGTATGGGGCCAGGGCAACTATGGCTACACCTTC. Supplemented by reference TRBV9 and TRBJ1-2, the full variable domain reads DSGVTQTPKHLITATGQRVTLRCSPRSGDLSVYWYQQSLDQGLQFLIQYYNGEERAKGNILERFSAQQFPDLHSELNLSSLELGDSALYFCASSVWGQGNYGYTFGSGTRLTVV.